A single sample is the source of the 16 T cell receptor beta chains below, sequenced in a study of vaccination effects on CD4 cells after COVID-19. Clones were read by immunoSEQ multiplex PCR, and TCRdb kept only the in-frame ones, dropping some. The table includes just under 75,000 clones, around 74% detected once. No antigens are known for them. Peptide-pool stimulation followed by sequencing identified expanded antigen-specific CD4+ clonotypes in the ViraFEST assay. A 10-day culture period preceded the isolation of CD4+ T cells. According to the study, vaccine recipients showed no prior SARS-CoV-2 infection and negative nucleocapsid antibodies. This material consisted of CD4+ T cells from PBMCs cultured with HCoV-NL63 spike peptides, taken before COVID-19 vaccination. The receptors derive from a human donor who received a COVID-19 vaccine.

The J gene is TRBJ1-6, the V gene TRBV3-1 (or the pseudogene TRBV3-2); D uncertain. V lost 2 bases, J lost 7 bases, and 9 bases lay in between. The CDR3 covers 14 residues. CDR1 and CDR2 (germline): LGHDT, YNNKEL (reference sequence). As DNA, the CDR3 is TGTGCCAGCAGCCAAAAGATTGGGAATTCACCCCTCCACTTT. This translates into CASSQKIGNSPLHF.

The chain has TRBV11-2 and TRBJ2-2; 7 bases line up with TRBD2. V shed 4 bases, J shed 6 bases, and the junction held 11 bases outside the gene matches. The CDR3 spans 16 residues. Germline V gene sequence: CDR1 SGHAT, CDR2 FQNNGV. The CDR3 is CASSWTAGLLPGELFF. The CDR3 DNA sequence: TGTGCCAGCAGCTGGACCGCGGGACTACTCCCCGGGGAGCTGTTTTTT.

V and J are TRBV13 and TRBJ2-1; possibly TRBD1 for D (6 bases). CDR1 is PRHDT, CDR2 FYEKMQ, per germline (reference sequence). The CDR3 runs to 17 residues. V was clipped by 4 bases and J by 0 bases, with 16 bases between them. CDR3 coding DNA: TGTGCCAGCAGCTCGCTGACAGGATCGAGCTCCTACAATGAGCAGTTCTTC. Translated, it gives CASSSLTGSSSYNEQFF.

This clone has a handful of counts. J is TRBJ2-7 and V is TRBV15; weak D call: TRBD2 (6 bases). The V and J ends lost 4 bases and 2 bases respectively, with 9 bases between them. The CDR3 runs 13 residues. Germline-derived CDR1 and CDR2 are LNHNV and YYDKDF (reference sequence). For the CDR3, the DNA is TGTGCCACCAGCAAGGGACTGACCTACGAGCAGTACGTC. It codes for CATSKGLTYEQYV.

J is TRBJ2-3 and V is TRBV12-3 or TRBV12-4, with a weak D call TRBD2 (5 bases). The ends were cut back, 6 bases at V and 6 bases at J, with 10 bases in the middle. The CDR3 has 12 amino acids. CDR3 residues: CASRGSLDTQYF. The CDR3 DNA sequence: TGTGCCAGCAGGGGGAGCCTGGATACGCAGTATTTT.

The DNA of the CDR3 is TGTGCCAGCAGCCCTACACTAGGGTTCTCCGGGGAGCTGTTTTTT. Encoded protein: CASSPTLGFSGELFF. The J gene is TRBJ2-2, the V gene TRBV2; D possibly corresponds to TRBD2 (5 bases). From germline, CDR1 is SNHLY and CDR2 FYNNEI. There are 15 residues in the CDR3. Trimming took off 6 bases at V and 6 bases at J, with 17 bases between the two ends.

V is TRBV19 and J is TRBJ1-4; a possible D gene is TRBD1 (6 bases). Germline V gene data show CDR1 as LNHDA and CDR2 as SQIVND (reference sequence). The ends were cut back, 4 bases at V and 4 bases at J, with 19 bases in the middle. The CDR3 has 17 residues. CDR3 sequence reads: CASSTGTSQRVNEKLFF. CDR3 sequence (DNA): TGTGCCAGTAGTACCGGGACATCTCAGCGAGTTAATGAAAAACTGTTTTTT.

This clone was seen a handful of times. This chain joins TRBV12-3 or TRBV12-4 and TRBJ1-1; unclear D gene. CDR3 length: 11 amino acids. With 6 bases removed from V and 3 bases from J, the gap between germline ends came to 5 bases. The CDR3 sequence is CASRRDTEAFF. The CDR3 DNA reads as TGTGCCAGCAGGAGGGACACTGAAGCTTTCTTT.

The CDR3 loop reads CATSLTGGVGPQHF. CDR3 DNA: TGTGCCACCAGCTTAACAGGCGGGGTAGGCCCCCAGCATTTT. This chain uses TRBV15 with TRBJ1-5; D is perhaps TRBD1 (5 bases). The CDR3 has 14 amino acids. With 5 bases removed from V and 10 bases from J, the gap between germline ends came to 18 bases. Germline V CDR1 and CDR2: LNHNV, YYDKDF (reference sequence).

The rearrangement links TRBV27 to TRBJ1-5, with 9 positions matching TRBD1. Germline CDR1 reads MNHEY; CDR2 reads SMNVEV (reference sequence). V was clipped by 5 bases and J by 2 bases; unmatched bases: 16. This CDR3 is built from 19 residues. CDR3 nucleotides: TGTGCCAGCAGTCTAGAGCACCCCGGGACAGGGTGGCGCAATCAGCCCCAGCATTTT. Translating it yields CASSLEHPGTGWRNQPQHF.

The V and J genes are TRBV9 and TRBJ2-3, with unresolved D. The CDR3 is 12 amino acids. CDR1 and CDR2 (germline): SGDLS, YYNGEE. The V gene lost 1 base and the J gene lost 4 bases, with 4 bases spanning the gap. CDR3 DNA sequence: TGTGCCAGCAGCGTAAACGCAGATACGCAGTATTTT. Protein sequence: CASSVNADTQYF.

The CDR3 DNA reads TGTGCCAGCAGCCCCGGACCCTTCTACACAGATACGCAGTATTTT. Its translation is CASSPGPFYTDTQYF. This chain uses TRBV5-6 with TRBJ2-3; D not resolved. This CDR3 comprises 15 residues. The germline V and J ends were trimmed by 4 bases and 2 bases, with 14 bases remaining between them. Looked up from germline, CDR1 is SGHDT and CDR2 is YYEEEE.

J is TRBJ1-2 and V is TRBV25-1, with D possibly TRBD1 on 5 matching bases. The CDR3 sequence is 15 residues long. V lost 2 bases and J lost 4, with 14 bases in between. Germline V lookup: CDR1 MGHDK, CDR2 SYGVNS. Here the CDR3 reads CASSEVIGAFYGYTF. The DNA of the CDR3 is TGTGCCAGCAGTGAAGTGATCGGGGCTTTCTATGGCTACACCTTC.

This chain joins TRBV28 and TRBJ2-7; 15 nucleotides match TRBD2. With V trimmed by 9 bases and J by 3 bases, 15 bases remained unmatched. CDR1 is MDHEN, CDR2 SYDVKM, per germline. The CDR3 runs to 18 residues. CDR3 nucleotides: TGTGCCAGGGGATTCCTATCAGGGACTAGCGGGGGGTTCTACGAGCAGTACGTC. The encoded protein is CARGFLSGTSGGFYEQYV.

V is TRBV5-6 and J is TRBJ2-1; no definite D call. Trimming shortened V by 1 base and J by 4 bases, and 6 bases separated the two germline ends. Germline loops: CDR1 SGHDT, CDR2 YYEEEE. CDR3 length: 13 residues. CDR3 loop: CASSLTEYNEQFF. DNA for the CDR3: TGTGCCAGCAGCTTGACGGAATACAATGAGCAGTTCTTC.

The chain recombines TRBV9 with TRBJ1-4, with D possibly being TRBD1 (6 bases). The CDR3 contains 14 residues. Trimming removed 4 bases at V and 7 bases at J, with 14 bases between. The germline CDR1 and CDR2 sequences are SGDLS and YYNGEE. DNA for the CDR3: TGTGCCAGCAGCATCCGGGGGGCAGGTGAAAAACTGTTTTTT. This sequence encodes CASSIRGAGEKLFF.